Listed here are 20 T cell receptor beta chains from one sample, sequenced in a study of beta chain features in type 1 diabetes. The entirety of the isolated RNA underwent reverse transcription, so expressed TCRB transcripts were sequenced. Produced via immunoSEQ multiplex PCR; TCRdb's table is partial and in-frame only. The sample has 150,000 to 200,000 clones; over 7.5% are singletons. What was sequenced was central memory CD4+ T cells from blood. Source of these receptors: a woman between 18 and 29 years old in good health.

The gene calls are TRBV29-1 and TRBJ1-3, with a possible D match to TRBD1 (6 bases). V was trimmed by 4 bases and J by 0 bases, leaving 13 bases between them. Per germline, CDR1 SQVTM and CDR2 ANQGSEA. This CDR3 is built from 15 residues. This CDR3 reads CSVARDTSSGNTIYF. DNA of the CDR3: TGCAGCGTTGCCCGGGACACCAGCTCTGGAAACACCATATATTTT.

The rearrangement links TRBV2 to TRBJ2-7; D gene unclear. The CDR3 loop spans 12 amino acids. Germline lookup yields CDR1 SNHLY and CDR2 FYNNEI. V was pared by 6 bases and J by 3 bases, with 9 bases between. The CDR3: CASRYANYEQYF. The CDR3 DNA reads TGTGCCAGCAGATATGCGAACTACGAGCAGTACTTC.

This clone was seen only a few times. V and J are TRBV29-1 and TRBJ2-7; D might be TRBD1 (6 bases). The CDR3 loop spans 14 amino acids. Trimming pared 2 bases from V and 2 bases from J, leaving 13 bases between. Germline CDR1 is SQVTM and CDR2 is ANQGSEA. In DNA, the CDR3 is TGCAGCGTTGAATCCCGCACAGGGACCTACGAGCAGTACTTC. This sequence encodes CSVESRTGTYEQYF.

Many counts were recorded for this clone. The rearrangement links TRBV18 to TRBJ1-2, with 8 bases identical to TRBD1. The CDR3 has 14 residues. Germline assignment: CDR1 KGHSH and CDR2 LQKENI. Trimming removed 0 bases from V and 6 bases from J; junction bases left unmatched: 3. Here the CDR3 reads CASSPPTGANGYTF. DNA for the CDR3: TGTGCCAGCTCACCACCGACAGGGGCGAATGGCTACACCTTC.

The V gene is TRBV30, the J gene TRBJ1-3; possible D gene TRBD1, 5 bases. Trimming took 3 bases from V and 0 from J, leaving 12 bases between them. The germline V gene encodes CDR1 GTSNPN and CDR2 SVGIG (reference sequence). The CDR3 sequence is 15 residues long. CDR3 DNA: TGTGCCTGGAGGGAAGACAGAAGCTCTGGAAACACCATATATTTT. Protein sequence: CAWREDRSSGNTIYF.

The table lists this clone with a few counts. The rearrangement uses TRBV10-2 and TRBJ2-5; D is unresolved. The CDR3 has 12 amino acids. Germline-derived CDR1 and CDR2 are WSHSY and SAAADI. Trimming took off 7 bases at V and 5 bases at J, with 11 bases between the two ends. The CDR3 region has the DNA TGCGCCAGCAAGGCCTTCGGGGAGACCCAGTACTTC. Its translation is CASKAFGETQYF.

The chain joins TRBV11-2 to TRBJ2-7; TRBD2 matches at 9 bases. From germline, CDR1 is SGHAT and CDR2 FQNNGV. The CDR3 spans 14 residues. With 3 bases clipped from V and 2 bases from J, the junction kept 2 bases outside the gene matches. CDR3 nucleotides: TGTGCCAGCAGCTTGCTAGCGGGGACCTACGAGCAGTACTTC. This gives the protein CASSLLAGTYEQYF.

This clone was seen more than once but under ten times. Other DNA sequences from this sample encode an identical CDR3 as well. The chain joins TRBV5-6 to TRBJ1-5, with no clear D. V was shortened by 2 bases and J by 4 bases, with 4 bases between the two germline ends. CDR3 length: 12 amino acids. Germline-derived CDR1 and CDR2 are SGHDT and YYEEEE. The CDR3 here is CASSLLNQPQHF. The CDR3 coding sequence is TGTGCCAGCAGCTTACTAAATCAGCCCCAGCATTTT.

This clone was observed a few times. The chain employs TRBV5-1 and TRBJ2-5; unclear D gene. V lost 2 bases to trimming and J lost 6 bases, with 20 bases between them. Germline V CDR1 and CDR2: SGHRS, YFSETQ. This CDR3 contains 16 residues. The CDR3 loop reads CASSLSDGAITQTQYF. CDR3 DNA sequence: TGCGCCAGCAGCTTAAGCGACGGCGCTATCACGCAGACCCAGTACTTC.

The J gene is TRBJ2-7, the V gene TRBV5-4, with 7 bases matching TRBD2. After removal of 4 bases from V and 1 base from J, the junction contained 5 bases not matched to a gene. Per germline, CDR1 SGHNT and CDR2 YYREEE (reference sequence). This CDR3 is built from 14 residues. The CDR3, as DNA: TGTGCCAGCAGCCCACGGGGGGTGTCCTACGAGCAGTACTTC. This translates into CASSPRGVSYEQYF.

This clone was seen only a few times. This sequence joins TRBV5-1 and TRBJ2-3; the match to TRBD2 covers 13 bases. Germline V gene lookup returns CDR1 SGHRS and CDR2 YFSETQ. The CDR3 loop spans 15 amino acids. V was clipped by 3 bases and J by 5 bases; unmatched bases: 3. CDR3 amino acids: CASSSGTSGIDTQYF. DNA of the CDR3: TGCGCCAGCAGCTCCGGGACTAGCGGGATAGATACGCAGTATTTT.

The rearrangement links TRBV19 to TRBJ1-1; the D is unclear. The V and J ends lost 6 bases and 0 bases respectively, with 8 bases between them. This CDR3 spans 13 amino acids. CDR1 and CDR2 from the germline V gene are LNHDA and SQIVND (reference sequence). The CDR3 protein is CASRSGLNTEAFF. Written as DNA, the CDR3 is TGTGCCAGTAGGTCCGGGTTGAACACTGAAGCTTTCTTT. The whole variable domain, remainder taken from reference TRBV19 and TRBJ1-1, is DGGITQSPKYLFRKEGQNVTLSCEQNLNHDAMYWYRQDPGQGLRLIYYSQIVNDFQKGDIAEGYSVSREKKESFPLTVTSAQKNPTAFYLCASRSGLNTEAFFGQGTRLTVV.

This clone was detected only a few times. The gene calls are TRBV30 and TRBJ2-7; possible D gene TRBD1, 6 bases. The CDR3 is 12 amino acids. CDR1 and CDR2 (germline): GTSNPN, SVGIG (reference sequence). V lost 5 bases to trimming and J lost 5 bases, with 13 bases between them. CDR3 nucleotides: TGTGCCTGGCTTATAGGGGGAGACGAGCAGTACTTC. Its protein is CAWLIGGDEQYF.

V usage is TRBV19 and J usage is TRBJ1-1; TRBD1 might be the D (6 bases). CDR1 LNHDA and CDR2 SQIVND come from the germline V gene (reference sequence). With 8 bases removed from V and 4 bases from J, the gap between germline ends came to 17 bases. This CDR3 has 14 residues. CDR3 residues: CASLSGHRFTEAFF. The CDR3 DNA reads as TGTGCCAGTCTTTCGGGACACCGATTCACTGAAGCTTTCTTT.

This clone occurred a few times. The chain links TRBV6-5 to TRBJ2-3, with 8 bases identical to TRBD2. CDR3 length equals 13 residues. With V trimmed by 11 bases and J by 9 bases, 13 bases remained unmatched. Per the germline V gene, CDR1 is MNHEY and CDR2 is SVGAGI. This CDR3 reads CAATGLGGRTQYF. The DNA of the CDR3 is TGTGCCGCTACGGGACTAGGCGGGAGAACGCAGTATTTT.

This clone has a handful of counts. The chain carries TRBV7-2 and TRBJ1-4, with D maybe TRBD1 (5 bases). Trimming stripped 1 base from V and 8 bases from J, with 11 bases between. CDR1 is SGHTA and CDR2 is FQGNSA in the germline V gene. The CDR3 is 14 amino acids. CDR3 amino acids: CASSLGGGIEKLFF. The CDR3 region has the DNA TGTGCCAGCAGCTTAGGGGGCGGAATCGAAAAACTGTTTTTT.

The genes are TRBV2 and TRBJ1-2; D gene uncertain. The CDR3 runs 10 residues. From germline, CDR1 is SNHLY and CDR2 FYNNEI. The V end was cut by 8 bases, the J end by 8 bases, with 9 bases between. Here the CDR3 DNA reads TGTGCCAGCCGGCGGGGAGGCTACACCTTC. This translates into CASRRGGYTF.

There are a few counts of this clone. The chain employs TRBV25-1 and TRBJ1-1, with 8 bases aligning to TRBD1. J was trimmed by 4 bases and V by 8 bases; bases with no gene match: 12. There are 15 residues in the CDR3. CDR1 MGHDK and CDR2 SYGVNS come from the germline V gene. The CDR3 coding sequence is TGTGCCAGCTCTTCTTCCGGGACAGGACGCACTGAAGCTTTCTTT. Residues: CASSSSGTGRTEAFF.

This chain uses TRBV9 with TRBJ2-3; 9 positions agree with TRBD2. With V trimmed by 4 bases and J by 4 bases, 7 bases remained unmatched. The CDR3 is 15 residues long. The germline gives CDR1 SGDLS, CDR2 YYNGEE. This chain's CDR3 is CASSLGVAGADTQYF. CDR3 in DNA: TGTGCCAGCAGCCTCGGGGTAGCGGGAGCAGATACGCAGTATTTT.

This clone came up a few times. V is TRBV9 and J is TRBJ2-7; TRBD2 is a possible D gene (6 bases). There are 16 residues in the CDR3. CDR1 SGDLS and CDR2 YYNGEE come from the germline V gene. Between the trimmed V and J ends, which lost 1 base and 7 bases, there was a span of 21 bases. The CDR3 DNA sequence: TGTGCCAGCAGCGTAAGCGTAGGACTATCTATAGGAGAGCAGTACTTC. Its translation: CASSVSVGLSIGEQYF.